Each of the 10 T cell receptor beta chains below was sequenced from the same sample in a study of cytomegalovirus exposure and HLA in healthy donors. The PCR had 60 Vbeta and 13 Jbeta primers. Using immunoSEQ multiplex PCR, the repertoire was profiled, and TCRdb retains in-frame clones only, with some absent. The sample carries 130,000 to 150,000 clones, 76% recorded once. The sample consisted of PBMCs. All receptors come from a woman between 40 and 55 years old in good health and CMV-seronegative.

This chain links TRBV28 with TRBJ1-1, with D maybe TRBD1 (5 bases). The CDR3 runs to 12 residues. The germline gives CDR1 MDHEN, CDR2 SYDVKM. V was trimmed by 2 bases and J by 10 bases, leaving 11 bases between them. The DNA of the CDR3 is TGTGCCAGCAGTTTAGCGACAGCTGGAGCTTTCTTT. It codes for CASSLATAGAFF.

The CDR3 DNA reads as TGTGCCAGCAGTTACTCTACAGGACCCTATAATTCACCCCTCCACTTT. Protein product: CASSYSTGPYNSPLHF. The gene calls are TRBV6-5 and TRBJ1-6; TRBD1 is a possible D gene (5 bases). Germline CDR1 is MNHEY and CDR2 is SVGAGI. The CDR3 is made up of 16 amino acids. The V and J ends lost 0 bases and 2 bases respectively, with 8 bases between them.

V gene TRBV14 combines with J gene TRBJ2-5; 10 bases are a match to TRBD2. The CDR3 extends over 16 amino acids. V trimming: 3 bases; J trimming: 1 base; junction bases outside the gene matches: 5. Per the germline V gene, CDR1 is SGHDN and CDR2 is FVKESK. The CDR3 loop is CASSHWTSGFQETQYF. The DNA of the CDR3 is TGTGCCAGCAGCCATTGGACTAGCGGTTTCCAAGAGACCCAGTACTTC.

The V gene is TRBV5-1, the J gene TRBJ1-2; 7 bases are a match to TRBD1. Unmatched junction bases numbered 9, after V lost 4 bases and J lost 6 bases. Germline values: CDR1 SGHRS, CDR2 YFSETQ. This CDR3 has 14 amino acids. CDR3 amino acids: CASSLGNRGDGYTF. CDR3 sequence (DNA): TGCGCCAGCAGCCTGGGGAACAGGGGCGATGGCTACACCTTC.

The genes are TRBV18 and TRBJ1-1, with a weak D call TRBD1 (6 bases). Trimming took off 0 bases at V and 1 base at J, with 9 bases between the two ends. The length of the CDR3 is 15 residues. CDR1 is KGHSH and CDR2 is LQKENI in the germline V gene. CDR3 sequence (DNA): TGTGCCAGCTCACCACCGGGCAGGGGGAACACTGAAGCTTTCTTT. Its translation is CASSPPGRGNTEAFF.

V is TRBV6-1 and J is TRBJ2-5; D not certain. V gave up 2 bases and J gave up 1 base, with 14 bases separating them. Germline assignment: CDR1 MNHNS and CDR2 SASEGT. CDR3 size: 16 residues. The CDR3 DNA reads TGTGCCAGCAGTGAACAACACTATACCATCCAAGAGACCCAGTACTTC. This codes for CASSEQHYTIQETQYF.

This clone was counted only a few times. This chain joins TRBV7-9 and TRBJ1-3; D gene ambiguous. Germline CDR1 SEHNR, CDR2 FQNEAQ (reference sequence). V was cut by 5 bases and J by 0 bases, with 8 bases left in between. This CDR3 contains 14 residues. The CDR3 DNA reads as TGTGCCAGCAGCCCCGCCGGCTCTGGAAACACCATATATTTT. Amino acid sequence: CASSPAGSGNTIYF.

The chain is built from TRBV5-4 and TRBJ2-1, with a weak D call TRBD1 (6 bases). Germline V gene lookup returns CDR1 SGHNT and CDR2 YYREEE (reference sequence). With 0 bases removed from V and 0 bases from J, the gap between germline ends came to 10 bases. The CDR3 covers 16 residues. CDR3 DNA sequence: TGTGCCAGCAGCTTGGGGGGGCTCCGCTCCTACAATGAGCAGTTCTTC. Protein sequence: CASSLGGLRSYNEQFF.

CDR3 sequence reads: CATSTGLAGDRTGELFF. CDR3 sequence (DNA): TGTGCCACCAGCACGGGACTAGCGGGAGATAGGACCGGGGAGCTGTTTTTT. This sequence joins TRBV15 and TRBJ2-2; 14 nucleotides agree with TRBD2. J gave up 5 bases and V 4 bases, and 6 bases lay outside the gene matches. The CDR3 contains 17 residues. From germline, CDR1 is LNHNV and CDR2 YYDKDF (reference sequence).

This sequence joins TRBV5-8 and TRBJ1-5; D unclear. Trimming took 4 bases from V and 7 from J, leaving 15 bases between them. Germline V gene sequence: CDR1 SGHTS, CDR2 YDEGEE. This CDR3 contains 14 residues. The chain's CDR3 is CASSPWTGDQPQHF. In nucleotides, the CDR3 is TGTGCCAGCAGCCCTTGGACGGGAGACCAGCCCCAGCATTTT.